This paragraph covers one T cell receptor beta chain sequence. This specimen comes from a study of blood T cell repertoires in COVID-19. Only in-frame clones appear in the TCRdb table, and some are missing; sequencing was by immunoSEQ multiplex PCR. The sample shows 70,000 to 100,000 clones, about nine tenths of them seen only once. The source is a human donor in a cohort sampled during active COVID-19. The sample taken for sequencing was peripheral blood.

CDR3 sequence (DNA): TGTGCCAGCAGCGATTCGGGACTAGCGGGGTCAATGGGAGAGACCCAGTACTTC. Its translation: CASSDSGLAGSMGETQYF. This chain connects TRBV9 to TRBJ2-5, with 13 bases identical to TRBD2. The junction had 12 bases not matched to a gene; V was cut back by 3 bases and J by 4 bases. This CDR3 has 18 amino acids. Germline V CDR1 and CDR2: SGDLS, YYNGEE.